These 6 T cell receptor beta chains came from one sample sequenced in a study of blood T cell repertoires in COVID-19. Some clones are missing from TCRdb's copy, which holds only in-frame ones; the method was immunoSEQ multiplex PCR. Seen here are 37,000 or so clones, roughly 80% observed once, and the top ten hold about 31%. The sequenced sample consisted of peripheral blood. These receptors were obtained from a man older than 75 with active or convalescent COVID-19.

The CDR3 sequence is CASSWGQGDGGYTF. CDR3 nucleotides: TGTGCCAGCAGCTGGGGACAGGGGGACGGTGGCTACACCTTC. The V and J genes are TRBV11-3 and TRBJ1-2; 11 bases agree with TRBD1. The J segment lost 7 bases and the V segment lost 4 bases, leaving 5 bases of the junction unmatched. The CDR3 totals 14 residues. Germline CDR1 reads SGHNT; CDR2 reads YENEEA.

The chain joins TRBV6-5 to TRBJ1-6; 8 nucleotides agree with TRBD1. The CDR3 is 15 residues long. V lost 3 bases and J lost 6; bases outside the gene matches: 4. Per the germline V gene, CDR1 is MNHEY and CDR2 is SVGAGI. Written as DNA, the CDR3 is TGTGCCAGCAGTTATGGACAGGGAGTTAATTCACCCCTCCACTTT. Translating it yields CASSYGQGVNSPLHF.

The chain combines TRBV7-3 with TRBJ2-3; TRBD2 might be the D (6 bases). V was cut by 0 bases and J by 4 bases, with 11 bases left in between. The CDR3 sequence is 15 residues long. Germline V gives CDR1 SGHTA, CDR2 FQGTGA. CDR3 nucleotides: TGTGCCAGCAGCTTAACGGAGGGTTTCGCAGATACGCAGTATTTT. Encoded protein: CASSLTEGFADTQYF.

This clone was recorded once. The rearrangement joins TRBV4-3 to TRBJ2-7, with 7 bases identical to TRBD1. Germline CDR1 and CDR2: LGHNA and YSLEER. V shed 0 bases and J 4 bases; nucleotides not matched to a gene: 15. This CDR3 comprises 18 residues. The CDR3 sequence is CASSQDHRQGRGGYEQYF. In DNA, the CDR3 is TGCGCCAGCAGCCAAGATCACAGACAGGGCCGAGGGGGATACGAGCAGTACTTC.

In this sample, this clone turned up a few times. This chain links TRBV3-1 (or the pseudogene TRBV3-2) with TRBJ1-2, with D unclear. CDR1 and CDR2 (germline): LGHDT, YNNKEL (reference sequence). V was pared by 1 base and J by 6 bases, with 12 bases between. This CDR3 has 14 residues. The CDR3 DNA is TGTGCCAGCAGCCAAGGAGGTGAAGGAAATGGCTACACCTTC. It encodes CASSQGGEGNGYTF.

The chain employs TRBV2 and TRBJ2-2; 7 bases fit TRBD2. From germline, CDR1 is SNHLY and CDR2 FYNNEI. The CDR3 has 14 amino acids. After removal of 7 bases from V and 2 bases from J, the junction contained 4 bases not matched to a gene. CDR3 amino acids: CASIPGLNTGELFF. The CDR3 DNA is TGTGCCAGCATCCCGGGACTAAACACCGGGGAGCTGTTTTTT.